What follows are 7 T cell receptor beta chains derived from one specimen sequenced in a study of response to subunit inactivated influenza vaccine. TCRdb reanalysed the RT-PCR reads using MiXCR and keeps one entry per CDR3 protein. Among hundreds of thousands of distinct CDR3 sequences listed, 21% were seen once. Sequencing used PBMCs from blood, obtained roughly 20 months after vaccination. Every receptor here comes from a man between 50 and 69 years old who received an inactivated influenza vaccine.

This clonotype was counted ten times or more. This chain joins TRBV5-1 and TRBJ1-4; TRBD1 is a possible D gene (5 bases). Germline lookup yields CDR1 SGHRS and CDR2 YFSETQ. The CDR3 consists of 12 residues. The V and J ends lost 1 base and 7 bases respectively, with 5 bases between them. CDR3 sequence reads: CASSLRGEKLFF. CDR3 nucleotides: TGCGCCAGCAGCTTGAGGGGTGAAAAACTGTTTTTT.

The V and J genes are TRBV10-3 and TRBJ2-5, with D possibly matching TRBD1 (5 bases). V was trimmed by 11 bases and J by 4 bases, leaving 14 bases between them. The CDR3 contains 12 residues. Looked up from germline, CDR1 is ENHRY and CDR2 is SYGVKD. CDR3 amino acids: CAAAGLGETQYF. The CDR3 nucleotides read TGTGCCGCCGCAGGGCTTGGAGAGACCCAGTACTTC.

This sequence joins TRBV20-1 and TRBJ1-6; 7 bases fit TRBD1. The V and J ends lost 4 bases and 7 bases, in that order; junction bases with no gene match: 7. Germline V gene data show CDR1 as DFQATT and CDR2 as SNEGSKA (reference sequence). The CDR3 is made up of 14 amino acids. This CDR3 is CSATQGDRNSPLHF. The DNA of the CDR3 is TGCAGTGCTACGCAGGGGGACAGAAATTCACCCCTCCACTTT.

This clonotype was seen only a few times. CDR3 DNA sequence: TGTGCCAGCAGCTCCCGACAGGGGAGGACAGATACGCAGTATTTT. It is translated as CASSSRQGRTDTQYF. The chain recombines TRBV7-9 with TRBJ2-3, with 8 bases fitting TRBD1. The CDR3 contains 15 residues. Trimming took 4 bases from V and 3 from J; bases not matched to a gene: 6. Germline-derived CDR1 and CDR2 are SEHNR and FQNEAQ (reference sequence).

Only a few counts were recorded for this clonotype. The chain joins TRBV7-9 to TRBJ1-3; weak D call: TRBD1 (6 bases). The CDR3 contains 15 residues. CDR1 and CDR2 (germline): SEHNR, FQNEAQ (reference sequence). V gave up 5 bases and J gave up 4 bases, with 15 bases separating them. The CDR3 is CASSVAGTPGNTIYF. The CDR3 DNA reads as TGTGCCAGCAGCGTCGCCGGGACACCCGGAAACACCATATATTTT.

The chain recombines TRBV4-1 with TRBJ2-7; 7 nucleotides agree with TRBD1. With V trimmed by 3 bases and J by 4 bases, 12 bases remained unmatched. This CDR3 spans 16 amino acids. In germline, CDR1 is MGHRA, CDR2 YSYEKL. The CDR3 DNA reads as TGCGCCAGCAGCCAGGAGACAGGGTATTATAGGTACGAGCAGTACTTC. Its protein product is CASSQETGYYRYEQYF.

This clonotype was observed a handful of times. The genes are TRBV16 and TRBJ2-7, with 7 bases lining up with TRBD1. Germline V lookup: CDR1 KGHSY, CDR2 FQNENV. The CDR3 runs to 12 residues. Unmatched junction bases numbered 5, after V lost 6 bases and J lost 6 bases. The CDR3 protein is CASSRQGAEQYF. CDR3 bases: TGTGCCAGCAGTCGACAGGGCGCCGAGCAGTACTTC.